The next 26 T cell receptor beta chains were all read from a single sample in a study of blood T cell repertoires in COVID-19. The assay was immunoSEQ multiplex PCR, and TCRdb's table has in-frame clones only and misses some. Among over 150,000 clones listed, just under 85% were seen once. The sequencing sample was made of peripheral blood. These receptors all stem from a woman aged 55-70 years with acute or convalescent COVID-19.

In its sample, this clone was seen a few times. The chain employs TRBV6-5 and TRBJ1-2; tentatively, D is TRBD1 (5 bases). V was cut by 3 bases and J by 4 bases, with 12 bases left in between. The CDR3 runs to 14 residues. CDR1 MNHEY and CDR2 SVGAGI come from the germline V gene. Written as DNA, the CDR3 is TGTGCCAGCAGTTATGGACAAAGATTCTATGGCTACACCTTC. The encoded protein is CASSYGQRFYGYTF.

The chain employs TRBV10-2 and TRBJ1-2, with a tentative D call TRBD1 (5 bases). Germline V CDR1 and CDR2: WSHSY, SAAADI. This CDR3 has 15 amino acids. Trimming took off 3 bases at V and 2 bases at J, with 13 bases between the two ends. In nucleotides, the CDR3 is TGCGCCAGCAGTGACATGACCGGGGGGAACTATGGCTACACCTTC. Its protein product is CASSDMTGGNYGYTF.

The V call is TRBV10-2, the J call TRBJ1-4; perhaps TRBD1 as D (6 bases). Trimming stripped 8 bases from V and 5 bases from J, with 9 bases between. CDR3 length: 12 residues. In germline, CDR1 is WSHSY, CDR2 SAAADI. The DNA of the CDR3 is TGCGCCAGCTCCGACAGGAATGAAAAACTGTTTTTT. Translating it yields CASSDRNEKLFF.

The chain has TRBV2 and TRBJ1-6, with TRBD1 matching over 7 bases. This CDR3 is 14 amino acids long. Germline trimming cut 6 bases from V and 10 bases from J; bases unmatched to any gene: 9. Germline V lookup: CDR1 SNHLY, CDR2 FYNNEI. The CDR3 DNA reads TGTGCCAGCAGAGACAGGGTATCAGGATCACCCCTCCACTTT. It specifies CASRDRVSGSPLHF.

The gene calls are TRBV12-3 or TRBV12-4 and TRBJ1-2; tentatively, D is TRBD1 (6 bases). The length of the CDR3 is 13 residues. The ends were cut back, 3 bases at V and 4 bases at J, with 9 bases in the middle. DNA for the CDR3: TGTGCCAGCAGTTTTAGACAGGTCTATGGCTACACCTTC. This encodes CASSFRQVYGYTF.

V usage is TRBV28 and J usage is TRBJ1-2; 7 bases line up with TRBD1. V was pared by 5 bases and J by 3 bases, with 0 bases of the junction left unmatched. Germline values: CDR1 MDHEN, CDR2 SYDVKM. This CDR3 contains 12 residues. The chain's CDR3 is CASSQGDYGYTF. In nucleotides, the CDR3 is TGTGCCAGCAGTCAGGGGGACTATGGCTACACCTTC.

In its sample, this clone was seen a few times. This chain connects TRBV3-1 (or the pseudogene TRBV3-2) to TRBJ1-5; the match to TRBD1 covers 7 bases. The CDR3 length is 13 residues. Germline CDR1 reads LGHDT; CDR2 reads YNNKEL (reference sequence). V shed 4 bases and J 5 bases; nucleotides not matched to a gene: 2. CDR3 nucleotides: TGTGCCAGCAGCCTCGGGACAGATCAGCCCCAGCATTTT. Translating it yields CASSLGTDQPQHF.

The V and J genes are TRBV13 and TRBJ1-1; possibly TRBD1 for D (6 bases). V dropped 5 bases and J dropped 3 bases, with 13 bases sitting between them. Germline CDR1 and CDR2: PRHDT and FYEKMQ (reference sequence). The CDR3 has 14 amino acids. The CDR3 protein is CASSANPGDTEAFF. The CDR3 DNA follows: TGTGCCAGCAGCGCCAACCCAGGGGACACTGAAGCTTTCTTT.

This clone was seen only once. The genes are TRBV9 and TRBJ2-1, with 7 bases aligning to TRBD2. Germline V gives CDR1 SGDLS, CDR2 YYNGEE. The CDR3 is 14 amino acids. V dropped 6 bases and J dropped 2; count of bases not matched to a gene: 5. CDR3 loop: CASNSGLAYNEQFF. CDR3 nucleotide sequence: TGTGCCAGCAATAGCGGGCTGGCCTACAATGAGCAGTTCTTC.

In DNA, the CDR3 is TGTGCCAGCAGCTTGGGACTGAGGAACACTGAAGCTTTCTTT. It yields the protein CASSLGLRNTEAFF. The V call is TRBV5-4, the J call TRBJ1-1, with D unclear. The V and J ends lost 0 bases and 1 base respectively, with 7 bases between them. CDR1 and CDR2 (germline): SGHNT, YYREEE (reference sequence). The length of the CDR3 is 14 residues.

The count of this clone is one. J is TRBJ2-6 and V is TRBV6-5; maybe TRBD1 (5 bases). The CDR3 is 15 residues long. Trimming removed 5 bases at V and 4 bases at J, with 12 bases between. Germline assignment: CDR1 MNHEY and CDR2 SVGAGI. The CDR3 DNA follows: TGTGCCAGCAGTAGGGCAGGGTCGGGGGCCAACGTCCTGACTTTC. It translates to CASSRAGSGANVLTF.

The rearrangement joins TRBV6-5 to TRBJ1-2; 8 nucleotides align to TRBD1. This CDR3 spans 14 amino acids. The V segment lost 4 bases and the J segment 4 bases; nucleotides outside the gene matches: 5. CDR1 MNHEY and CDR2 SVGAGI come from the germline V gene. The CDR3 nucleotides are TGTGCCAGCAGTTTCCGGACAGGGAGCTATGGCTACACCTTC. Protein product: CASSFRTGSYGYTF.

This clone was recorded a few times. The chain couples TRBV7-6 to TRBJ1-3; D is unclear. This CDR3 is built from 13 residues. Germline V gene lookup returns CDR1 SGHVS and CDR2 FNYEAQ. The ends were cut back, 5 bases at V and 6 bases at J, with 11 bases in the middle. CDR3 coding DNA: TGTGCCAGCAGCCCCCGCCTAGAAAACACCATATATTTT. It codes for CASSPRLENTIYF.

A few counts support this clone. The chain combines TRBV4-1 with TRBJ1-4; D is ambiguous. Trimming removed 1 base at V and 5 bases at J, with 14 bases between. The length of the CDR3 is 16 residues. CDR1 MGHRA and CDR2 YSYEKL come from the germline V gene. As DNA, the CDR3 is TGCGCCAGCAGCCAAGTGGCTGGACTAAAAAATGAAAAACTGTTTTTT. This gives the protein CASSQVAGLKNEKLFF.

The V call is TRBV5-5, the J call TRBJ1-4, with D possibly TRBD1 on 6 matching bases. Germline V gene sequence: CDR1 SGHKS, CDR2 YYEKEE (reference sequence). V was trimmed by 2 bases and J by 7 bases, leaving 18 bases between them. The CDR3 consists of 16 residues. CDR3 bases: TGTGCCAGCAGCTTCTCATCCGGGACAAGGGCTGAAAAACTGTTTTTT. Translating it yields CASSFSSGTRAEKLFF.

This clone was counted a few times. CDR3 bases: TGTGCCAGCAGCTTCGGGGTGCTCTCTGGAAACACCATATATTTT. Translating it yields CASSFGVLSGNTIYF. The V gene is TRBV5-8, the J gene TRBJ1-3; D remains ambiguous. Trimming took off 2 bases at V and 0 bases at J, with 9 bases between the two ends. The CDR3 contains 15 residues. Germline assignment: CDR1 SGHTS and CDR2 YDEGEE.

The chain carries TRBV6-4 and TRBJ2-1; TRBD2 matches 10 bases. Germline-derived CDR1 and CDR2 are MRHNA and SNTAGT. V lost 4 bases, J lost 5 bases, and 11 bases stayed unmatched. The CDR3 is 17 residues long. CDR3 bases: TGTGCCAGCAGTGTCAGACCGGCTAGCGGGGGTAACAATGAGCAGTTCTTC. Amino acids: CASSVRPASGGNNEQFF.

V and J are TRBV7-3 and TRBJ1-1; a possible D gene is TRBD1 (5 bases). There are 14 residues in the CDR3. V lost 1 base and J 3 bases, leaving 9 bases between the germline ends. Germline loops: CDR1 SGHTA, CDR2 FQGTGA. CDR3 loop: CASSLNPGDTEAFF. The DNA of the CDR3 is TGTGCCAGCAGCTTAAACCCGGGGGACACTGAAGCTTTCTTT.

The CDR3 here is CASGLQVTTGELFF. The CDR3 DNA sequence: TGTGCTAGTGGTTTGCAGGTTACCACCGGGGAGCTGTTTTTT. This chain joins TRBV12-5 and TRBJ2-2; D gene unclear. This CDR3 is built from 14 residues. Trimming removed 2 bases at V and 4 bases at J, with 8 bases between. Germline CDR1 LGHNT, CDR2 FRNRAP.

The chain joins TRBV30 to TRBJ1-3, with a possible D match to TRBD1 (5 bases). Germline V gene lookup returns CDR1 GTSNPN and CDR2 SVGIG (reference sequence). The CDR3 is made up of 14 amino acids. Trimming took 1 base from V and 8 from J, leaving 15 bases between them. The CDR3 is CAWSAQAFGDTIYF. In nucleotides, the CDR3 is TGTGCCTGGAGTGCACAGGCGTTCGGAGACACCATATATTTT. Combining the CDR3 with reference TRBV30 and TRBJ1-3 gives the whole variable domain SQTIHQWPATLVQPVGSPLSLECTVEGTSNPNLYWYRQAAGRGLQLLFYSVGIGQISSEVPQNLSASRPQDRQFILSSKKLLLSDSGFYLCAWSAQAFGDTIYFGEGSWLTVV.

The chain links TRBV6-6 to TRBJ1-5; D gene uncertain. There are 16 residues in the CDR3. V lost 5 bases, J lost 0 bases, and 14 bases lay in between. Germline loops: CDR1 MNHNY, CDR2 SVGAGI (reference sequence). The CDR3 spells CASSNLRAGSNQPQHF. In DNA form, the CDR3 reads TGTGCCAGCAGTAACCTGAGGGCCGGTAGCAATCAGCCCCAGCATTTT.

This clone was detected many times. The V and J genes are TRBV19 and TRBJ2-1; D is possibly TRBD2 (7 bases). Trimming cost V 6 bases and J 5 bases, with 17 bases left between them. Germline CDR1 is LNHDA and CDR2 is SQIVND (reference sequence). CDR3 length: 15 residues. CDR3 amino acids: CASSPTGGGDNEQFF. The CDR3 region has the DNA TGTGCCAGTAGCCCGACTGGGGGGGGCGACAATGAGCAGTTCTTC.

The chain links TRBV5-1 to TRBJ1-1; 7 nucleotides line up with TRBD1. Germline loops: CDR1 SGHRS, CDR2 YFSETQ. Losses at the gene ends were 4 bases for V and 5 bases for J; bases not matched to a gene: 11. CDR3 length: 15 amino acids. CDR3 sequence (DNA): TGCGCCAGCAGCCGGGGGACAGCCGGGGAAACTGAAGCTTTCTTT. It is translated as CASSRGTAGETEAFF.

The chain carries TRBV7-6 and TRBJ1-1, with D possibly being TRBD1 (5 bases). Germline V gene lookup returns CDR1 SGHVS and CDR2 FNYEAQ. Trimming shortened V by 5 bases and J by 1 base, and 11 bases separated the two germline ends. The CDR3 contains 14 residues. The CDR3 protein is CASSPQATNTEAFF. The CDR3 nucleotides are TGTGCCAGCAGCCCACAGGCCACGAACACTGAAGCTTTCTTT.

The chain couples TRBV6-6 to TRBJ2-1, with 9 positions matching TRBD1. Germline V CDR1 and CDR2: MNHNY, SVGAGI (reference sequence). This CDR3 contains 15 residues. V was pared by 4 bases and J by 3 bases, with 4 bases of the junction left unmatched. The CDR3 here is CASSSGQGNYNEQFF. In nucleotides, the CDR3 is TGTGCCAGCAGTTCGGGACAGGGAAACTACAATGAGCAGTTCTTC.

The chain recombines TRBV27 with TRBJ1-4; tentatively, D is TRBD1 (6 bases). CDR3 size: 15 residues. Germline CDR1 reads MNHEY; CDR2 reads SMNVEV (reference sequence). The V gene lost 2 bases and the J gene lost 11 bases, with 18 bases spanning the gap. This CDR3 reads CASSLLGGASAKLFF. CDR3 in DNA: TGTGCCAGCAGTTTACTGGGGGGGGCGTCTGCGAAACTGTTTTTT.